This T cell receptor (beta chain) was identified during a study of CD8+ T cells in alopecia areata. About the study: At a dose of 5 to 10 mg twice daily, oral tofacitinib was given to treated patients. Tofacitinib lasted 6 to 18 months, then 6 months off drug. Whole-study findings and limits: Scalp specimens additionally yield sequences from normal skin's resident alphabeta T cells.

On this clone itself: Antigen specificity is unknown.

RNA was extracted and reverse transcribed into cDNA as the sequencing template. The data were produced by immunoSEQ multiplex PCR, yet TCRdb's version contains in-frame clones alone and is incomplete. Among about 170,000 clones, approximately 70% were seen once, and the ten largest hold over 10%. V lost 8 bases, J lost 1 base, and 12 bases lay in between. There are 14 residues in the CDR3. Germline V lookup: CDR1 SNHLY, CDR2 FYNNEI. The chain recombines TRBV2 with TRBJ2-1; D is possibly TRBD1 (5 bases). The sequence derives from a human donor with alopecia areata. The sequencing used CD8+ T cells sorted from blood, collected at week 0. In DNA, the CDR3 is TGTGCCAGCTCCGAAGGGGCTTCCTACAATGAGCAGTTCTTC. Encoded protein: CASSEGASYNEQFF.